The next 10 T cell receptor beta chains were all read from a single sample in a study of T cell responses to AZD1222 COVID-19 vaccine. The table came from immunoSEQ multiplex PCR; TCRdb's copy has only in-frame clones and leaves some out. Among roughly 110,000 clones listed, under 90% were seen once. The sequenced sample was peripheral blood, obtained on day 0 of AZD1222 vaccination. The source is an adult in good health.

The rearrangement links TRBV19 to TRBJ1-1; D call uncertain. The CDR3 has 14 residues. V was pared by 7 bases and J by 4 bases, with 16 bases between. Germline CDR1 and CDR2: LNHDA and SQIVND (reference sequence). CDR3 sequence (DNA): TGTGCCAGTACCACAAGGGCCACCACCACTGAAGCTTTCTTT. As protein: CASTTRATTTEAFF.

The chain recombines TRBV9 with TRBJ1-4, with 7 nucleotides matching TRBD1. Germline values: CDR1 SGDLS, CDR2 YYNGEE. The CDR3 sequence is 15 residues long. J lost 5 bases, V lost 1 base, and 5 bases had no gene match. This chain's CDR3 is CASSVRTGENEKLFF. The CDR3, as DNA: TGTGCCAGCAGCGTACGGACAGGTGAAAATGAAAAACTGTTTTTT.

The genes are TRBV7-9 and TRBJ2-6; D is perhaps TRBD1 (6 bases). CDR1 and CDR2 (germline): SEHNR, FQNEAQ (reference sequence). The CDR3 runs to 14 residues. The CDR3 DNA is TGTGCGCCCACAGGGCCTCCTGGGGCCAACGTCCTGACTTTC. This encodes CAPTGPPGANVLTF.

The rearrangement links TRBV6-5 to TRBJ1-5; 7 bases are a match to TRBD1. CDR1 and CDR2 from the germline V gene are MNHEY and SVGAGI. Unmatched junction bases numbered 5, after V lost 6 bases and J lost 6 bases. The CDR3 spans 13 residues. The CDR3 nucleotides read TGTGCCAGCAGCTCGACAGGGCTTCAGCCCCAGCATTTT. Translating it yields CASSSTGLQPQHF.

The CDR3 DNA follows: TGTGCCAGCAGCCTCGGGGCCAACTATGGCTACACCTTC. Translated: CASSLGANYGYTF. The rearrangement uses TRBV6-5 and TRBJ1-2, with a tentative D call TRBD1 (5 bases). V dropped 6 bases and J dropped 2 bases, with 10 bases sitting between them. The V gene's germline CDR1 is MNHEY and CDR2 SVGAGI. CDR3 length equals 13 residues.

The rearrangement uses TRBV28 and TRBJ2-7, with 10 bases identical to TRBD1. With V trimmed by 6 bases and J by 0 bases, 5 bases remained unmatched. This CDR3 is 15 amino acids long. CDR1 is MDHEN, CDR2 SYDVKM, per germline. This chain's CDR3 is CASRAGTGVSYEQYF. In DNA form, the CDR3 reads TGTGCCAGCAGGGCCGGGACAGGGGTCTCCTACGAGCAGTACTTC.

The genes are TRBV2 and TRBJ2-1; no clear D gene. CDR1 and CDR2 from the germline V gene are SNHLY and FYNNEI. With 6 bases removed from V and 5 bases from J, the gap between germline ends came to 5 bases. The CDR3 contains 11 residues. The CDR3 spells CASSTDNEQFF. CDR3 DNA: TGTGCCAGCAGCACCGACAATGAGCAGTTCTTC.

This rearrangement joins TRBV9 to TRBJ1-2; 9 nucleotides line up with TRBD1. CDR1 is SGDLS, CDR2 YYNGEE, per germline. The CDR3 loop spans 13 amino acids. V lost 3 bases and J lost 8; bases outside the gene matches: 5. The CDR3 sequence: CASSETGGRGYTF. In DNA, the CDR3 is TGTGCCAGCAGCGAAACAGGGGGCCGCGGCTACACCTTC.

A single count supports this clone. The chain joins TRBV18 to TRBJ1-2; D is unresolved. V dropped 8 bases and J dropped 2 bases, with 12 bases sitting between them. Per germline, CDR1 KGHSH and CDR2 LQKENI. The CDR3 loop spans 13 amino acids. The CDR3 here is CASRSGQNYGYTF. CDR3 nucleotide sequence: TGTGCCAGCCGCTCCGGGCAGAACTATGGCTACACCTTC.

The chain carries TRBV25-1 and TRBJ1-2, with D possibly being TRBD1 (5 bases). CDR1 is MGHDK and CDR2 is SYGVNS in the germline V gene. V was cut by 3 bases and J by 8 bases, with 16 bases left in between. CDR3 size: 14 residues. The CDR3 nucleotides are TGTGCCAGCAGTGAGGGCAGGACAAGCGGCGGCTACACCTTC. It codes for CASSEGRTSGGYTF.